These T cell receptor beta chains were read from a single sample in a study of PD-1 blockade in mismatch repair-deficient tumors. TCRdb keeps only in-frame clones here, not all; method: immunoSEQ multiplex PCR. The table lists over 11,000 clones, approximately 84% of them singletons, with more than 9.5% in the top ten. These TCRs are of unknown antigen specificity. The sample in question was cells cultured in vitro, obtained from a patient treated with pembrolizumab. The receptor source for this set is an adult with mismatch repair-deficient cancer. Both conserved end residues are part of each CDR3. D genes are given only for firm matches. Clone size is not always given. Where it is, it says once, few, many or a class for expanded clones.

TRBD2	.	TRBV27	TRBJ2-3	18	TGTGCCAGCAGTTTAGCCCGGACTAGCGGGAGGGGCACAGATACGCAGTATTTT	CASSLARTSGRGTDTQYF
.	.	TRBV5-1	TRBJ1-5	15	TGCGCCAGCAGCTTGCTCGGGGATAGCAATCAGCCCCAGCATTTT	CASSLLGDSNQPQHF
.	.	TRBV27	TRBJ2-2	14	TGTGCCAGCAGGCTGACAGGGAACACCGGGGAGCTGTTTTTT	CASRLTGNTGELFF
TRBD2	.	TRBV6-5	TRBJ2-1	16	TGTGCCAGCAGTTACTCGATAGCGGGAGGACTCAATGAGCAGTTCTTC	CASSYSIAGGLNEQFF
TRBD1	.	TRBV7-9	TRBJ1-2	16	TGTGCCAGCAGCTTAGCCGCGACAGGGGGAGTAAGAGGCTACACCTTC	CASSLAATGGVRGYTF
TRBD1	.	TRBV10-3	TRBJ1-1	11	TGTGCCATCAGTTACGAAGGGACAGGGGTGTTT	CAISYEGTGVF
TRBD1	.	TRBV10-3	TRBJ1-1	16	TGTGCCATCAGTGGACTCCCGGGACAGGGTGGGACTGAAGCTTTCTTT	CAISGLPGQGGTEAFF
TRBD2	large	TRBV5-4	TRBJ2-1	14	TGTGCCAGCAGCTTGGGTGGGAGCGGGGATGAGCAGTTCTTC	CASSLGGSGDEQFF
TRBD2	.	TRBV29-1	TRBJ2-1	17	TGCAGCGTTGTCATAGGACTAGCGGGAGGGCCACTCAATGAGCAGTTCTTC	CSVVIGLAGGPLNEQFF
TRBD1	.	TRBV18	TRBJ2-7	16	TGTGCCAGCTCACCACGCTCGGGACAGGGTCTCTACGAGCAGTACTTC	CASSPRSGQGLYEQYF
TRBD1	.	TRBV2	TRBJ1-2	15	TGTGCCAGCAGGGACAGGGGGCGTCTGTTTTATGGCTACACCTTC	CASRDRGRLFYGYTF
TRBD1	.	TRBV5-1	TRBJ2-7	14	TGCGCCAGCAGCCAGGACAGGGGCAGGTACGAGCAGTACTTC	CASSQDRGRYEQYF
.	few	TRBV28	TRBJ2-7	15	TGTGCCAGCAGGGAGGACAGCCCCACCTCCTACGAGCAGTACTTC	CASREDSPTSYEQYF
.	few	TRBV18	TRBJ2-7	17	TGTGCCAGCTCCCCCCTCGGTGGTACCCGAGGAGACTACGAGCAGTACTTC	CASSPLGGTRGDYEQYF
.	once	TRBV11-2	TRBJ2-7	12	TGTGCCAGCACCGATCGCATCTACGAGCAGTACTTC	CASTDRIYEQYF
.	.	TRBV15	TRBJ1-4	15	TGTGCCACCAGCAGGACCCCAGGGAGCCATGAAAAACTGTTTTTT	CATSRTPGSHEKLFF
.	.	TRBV28	TRBJ2-2	13	TGTGCCAGCAGTTCTACCAGGGGACCTGAGCTGTTTTTT	CASSSTRGPELFF
.	.	TRBV7-2	TRBJ1-1	13	TGTGCCAGCAGCTTAGCGAGAACGGTTGAAGCTTTCTTT	CASSLARTVEAFF
TRBD2	.	TRBV7-3	TRBJ2-3	16	TGTGCCAGCAGCCCCTGGGGTAGCGGGACATCAGATACGCAGTATTTT	CASSPWGSGTSDTQYF
.	.	TRBV19	TRBJ2-1	16	TGTGCCAGTAGTATAAGTGGCGGGGTTGATCGGAATGAGCAGTTCTTC	CASSISGGVDRNEQFF
.	.	TRBV28	TRBJ1-2	13	TGTGCCAGCAGTTTAACAGGCTACTATGGCTACACCTTC	CASSLTGYYGYTF
.	few	TRBV5-1	TRBJ1-2	12	TGCGCCAGCAGCGGGGGGGAAAACGGCTACACCTTC	CASSGGENGYTF
.	.	TRBV29-1	TRBJ2-3	14	TGCAGCGTTGAGGAGCACCCTAGCACAGATACGCAGTATTTT	CSVEEHPSTDTQYF
.	.	TRBV6-4	TRBJ2-1	13	TGTGCCAGCAGTGACAGCCCGTACAATGAGCAGTTCTTC	CASSDSPYNEQFF
.	.	TRBV28	TRBJ2-2	14	TGTGCCAGCACCCTAGGCCCGAACACCGGGGAGCTGTTTTTT	CASTLGPNTGELFF
TRBD2	once	TRBV7-2	TRBJ2-1	16	TGTGCCAGCAGCTTAAGTAGCGGGGGCTCCTACAATGAGCAGTTCTTC	CASSLSSGGSYNEQFF
.	.	TRBV5-1	TRBJ2-3	14	TGCGCCAGCAGCTTGGACAAGGGGTCCGATACGCAGTATTTT	CASSLDKGSDTQYF
.	.	TRBV7-8	TRBJ2-1	12	TGTGCCAGTCGGCGGGTTGACAATGAGCAGTTCTTC	CASRRVDNEQFF
TRBD2	few	TRBV5-1	TRBJ2-2	16	TGCGCCAGCAGCTTGACTAGCGGGAGACACACCGGGGAGCTGTTTTTT	CASSLTSGRHTGELFF
.	.	TRBV6-1	TRBJ1-5	14	TGTGCCAGCAGTGAACAGGGAGGCGATCAGCCCCAGCATTTT	CASSEQGGDQPQHF
TRBD2	.	TRBV6-1	TRBJ2-5	18	TGTGCCAGCAGTGGTATACCCCCAACTAGCGGGAGGTCGGAGACCCAGTACTTC	CASSGIPPTSGRSETQYF
.	.	TRBV9	TRBJ2-1	16	TGTGCCAGCAGCGTAGGCATTACGGGAGCCGGCAATGAGCAGTTCTTC	CASSVGITGAGNEQFF
.	.	TRBV5-1	TRBJ2-7	13	TGCGCCAGCAGCGCGACCGGAGCTGGCGAGCAGTACTTC	CASSATGAGEQYF
TRBD1	.	TRBV28	TRBJ2-3	14	TGTGCCAGCAGTTTAGACAGGGTAACAGATACGCAGTATTTT	CASSLDRVTDTQYF
.	.	TRBV5-4	TRBJ2-7	13	TGTGCCAGCAGCTTACCCGGGCTTAACGAGCAGTACTTC	CASSLPGLNEQYF
TRBD2	.	TRBV18	TRBJ2-1	15	TGTGCCAGCTCACCGAGGACTAGCGAATACAATGAGCAGTTCTTC	CASSPRTSEYNEQFF
TRBD1	.	TRBV29-1	TRBJ2-7	12	TGCAGCGTCGATACAGGGGCCCACGAGCAGTACTTC	CSVDTGAHEQYF
.	.	TRBV27	TRBJ2-3	15	TGTGCCAGCAGTTTGGAGGGGACCCACACAGATACGCAGTATTTT	CASSLEGTHTDTQYF
.	.	TRBV6-5	TRBJ2-7	13	TGTGCCAGCAGTCAACACGGGTCCTACGAGCAGTACTTC	CASSQHGSYEQYF
TRBD2	.	TRBV5-1	TRBJ2-5	16	TGCGCCAGCAGCGCCTCAAACGGACTAGTCGCAGAGACCCAGTACTTC	CASSASNGLVAETQYF